This is a list of T cell receptor beta chains from one sample in a study of blood T cell repertoires in COVID-19. Generated by immunoSEQ multiplex PCR, the TCRdb table keeps only in-frame clones and is missing some. Here the sample spans 200,000 to 250,000 clones, approximately 86% being singletons. The sequenced sample was PBMCs or T cells enriched from blood (not recorded which). The origin of the receptors is a woman in her fifties or sixties with acute COVID-19. Each CDR3 is given with its conserved first and last residue. A D gene is named only where the DNA matches it firmly. A row's size may be missing; if present it is once, few, many or a size class.

v_gene: TRBV4-1; j_gene: TRBJ2-5; abundance: once; d_gene: TRBD1; CDR3aa: CASSQDRAGTGSYTVQETQYF; CDR3nt: TGCGCCAGCAGCCAAGACCGGGCCGGGACAGGGAGTTATACAGTTCAAGAGACCCAGTACTTC
v_gene: TRBV3-1/TRBV3-2; j_gene: TRBJ1-2; abundance: .; d_gene: .; CDR3aa: CASSPRGEGGYGYTF; CDR3nt: TGTGCCAGCAGCCCGCGCGGAGAGGGGGGGTATGGCTACACCTTC
v_gene: TRBV10-3; j_gene: TRBJ1-6; abundance: .; d_gene: .; CDR3aa: CAIRRQQNNSPLHF; CDR3nt: TGTGCCATCAGACGACAGCAGAATAATTCACCCCTCCACTTT
v_gene: TRBV28; j_gene: TRBJ1-5; abundance: .; d_gene: .; CDR3aa: CASNFLLPWDSDSNQPQHF; CDR3nt: TGTGCCAGCAATTTTCTTCTCCCTTGGGACTCGGATAGCAATCAGCCCCAGCATTTT
v_gene: TRBV18; j_gene: TRBJ1-4; abundance: .; d_gene: TRBD1; CDR3aa: CASSPVQGATNEKLFF; CDR3nt: TGTGCCAGCTCACCGGTCCAGGGGGCTACTAATGAAAAACTGTTTTTT
v_gene: TRBV6-2/TRBV6-3; j_gene: TRBJ2-5; abundance: .; d_gene: TRBD2; CDR3aa: CASSYRPSGRAGPSITQYF; CDR3nt: TGTGCCAGCAGTTATAGGCCTAGCGGGAGGGCCGGGCCATCGATTACCCAGTACTTC
v_gene: TRBV10-3; j_gene: TRBJ2-7; abundance: .; d_gene: TRBD2; CDR3aa: CAIRPGLADYEQYF; CDR3nt: TGTGCCATCCGGCCGGGACTAGCGGATTACGAGCAGTACTTC
v_gene: TRBV9; j_gene: TRBJ2-5; abundance: .; d_gene: TRBD2; CDR3aa: CASSPGLAGGGQETQYF; CDR3nt: TGTGCCAGCAGCCCGGGACTAGCGGGAGGGGGGCAAGAGACCCAGTACTTC
v_gene: TRBV30; j_gene: TRBJ1-6; abundance: .; d_gene: .; CDR3aa: CAWSVVQGASPLHF; CDR3nt: TGTGCCTGGAGTGTTGTCCAGGGTGCGTCACCCCTCCACTTT
v_gene: TRBV28; j_gene: TRBJ2-7; abundance: once; d_gene: .; CDR3aa: CASSFQGWAEQYF; CDR3nt: TGTGCCAGCAGTTTTCAGGGGTGGGCCGAGCAGTACTTC
v_gene: TRBV7-9; j_gene: TRBJ2-1; abundance: .; d_gene: TRBD2; CDR3aa: CASYWTSGEQFF; CDR3nt: TGTGCCAGCTACTGGACTAGCGGCGAGCAGTTCTTC
v_gene: TRBV7-3; j_gene: TRBJ2-3; abundance: .; d_gene: TRBD2; CDR3aa: CASSPGGPTDTQYF; CDR3nt: TGTGCCAGCAGCCCGGGAGGGCCGACAGATACGCAGTATTTT
v_gene: TRBV5-1; j_gene: TRBJ2-1; abundance: .; d_gene: TRBD2; CDR3aa: CASSSTSGISYNEQFF; CDR3nt: TGCGCCAGCAGCTCGACTAGCGGAATCTCCTACAATGAGCAGTTCTTC
v_gene: TRBV7-2; j_gene: TRBJ1-2; abundance: .; d_gene: .; CDR3aa: CAPGWGDYGYTF; CDR3nt: TGTGCCCCGGGATGGGGGGACTATGGCTACACCTTC
v_gene: TRBV3-1/TRBV3-2; j_gene: TRBJ2-1; abundance: .; d_gene: .; CDR3aa: CASSQESSEQFF; CDR3nt: TGTGCCAGCAGCCAAGAGTCGAGTGAGCAGTTCTTC
v_gene: TRBV5-4; j_gene: TRBJ1-1; abundance: .; d_gene: .; CDR3aa: CASSLQGIRNTEAFF; CDR3nt: TGTGCCAGCAGCTTGCAGGGGATTAGGAACACTGAAGCTTTCTTT
v_gene: TRBV27; j_gene: TRBJ1-1; abundance: .; d_gene: .; CDR3aa: CASSLSYTSEAFF; CDR3nt: TGTGCCAGCAGTTTATCGTACACCTCTGAAGCTTTCTTT
v_gene: TRBV27; j_gene: TRBJ1-6; abundance: .; d_gene: .; CDR3aa: CASSSDWVNSPLHF; CDR3nt: TGTGCCAGCAGTTCGGACTGGGTTAATTCACCCCTCCACTTT
v_gene: TRBV6-1; j_gene: TRBJ2-3; abundance: .; d_gene: TRBD2; CDR3aa: CASSEGGSADTQYF; CDR3nt: TGTGCCAGCAGTGAAGGCGGGAGCGCAGATACGCAGTATTTT
v_gene: TRBV3-1/TRBV3-2; j_gene: TRBJ1-5; abundance: .; d_gene: .; CDR3aa: CASSQVGLLWGNQPQHF; CDR3nt: TGTGCCAGCAGCCAAGTGGGTCTACTATGGGGCAATCAGCCCCAGCATTTT
v_gene: TRBV19; j_gene: TRBJ1-2; abundance: .; d_gene: TRBD1; CDR3aa: CASSTSGTDNYGYTF; CDR3nt: TGTGCCAGTAGTACTTCCGGGACAGACAACTATGGCTACACCTTC
v_gene: TRBV28; j_gene: TRBJ2-7; abundance: .; d_gene: .; CDR3aa: CASSVRAGTYEQYF; CDR3nt: TGTGCCAGCAGTGTCCGTGCAGGGACCTACGAGCAGTACTTC
v_gene: TRBV5-1; j_gene: TRBJ1-2; abundance: .; d_gene: TRBD1; CDR3aa: CASSLTLGTGGGYTF; CDR3nt: TGCGCCAGCAGCTTGACCCTCGGGACAGGGGGTGGCTACACCTTC
v_gene: TRBV9; j_gene: TRBJ2-7; abundance: few; d_gene: TRBD1; CDR3aa: CASSFTQGAHEQYF; CDR3nt: TGTGCCAGCAGCTTCACGCAGGGGGCCCACGAGCAGTACTTC
v_gene: TRBV6-6; j_gene: TRBJ1-5; abundance: few; d_gene: .; CDR3aa: CASSLRVISNQPQHF; CDR3nt: TGTGCCAGCAGCCTTCGCGTAATTAGCAATCAGCCCCAGCATTTT
v_gene: TRBV10-3; j_gene: TRBJ2-4; abundance: .; d_gene: TRBD2; CDR3aa: CAISESMWTSGSVTKNIQYF; CDR3nt: TGTGCCATCAGTGAGTCCATGTGGACTAGCGGGAGTGTTACCAAAAACATTCAGTACTTC
v_gene: TRBV29-1; j_gene: TRBJ1-2; abundance: .; d_gene: .; CDR3aa: CSVLVGVAGGLNYGYTF; CDR3nt: TGCAGCGTCCTTGTGGGCGTTGCGGGAGGATTAAACTATGGCTACACCTTC
v_gene: TRBV7-9; j_gene: TRBJ2-5; abundance: .; d_gene: TRBD1; CDR3aa: CASRAGTGGAGETQYF; CDR3nt: TGTGCCAGCAGGGCCGGGACAGGGGGCGCAGGGGAGACCCAGTACTTC
v_gene: TRBV28; j_gene: TRBJ1-1; abundance: once; d_gene: .; CDR3aa: CASSFQENTEAFF; CDR3nt: TGTGCCAGCAGTTTTCAGGAGAACACTGAAGCTTTCTTT
v_gene: TRBV11-2; j_gene: TRBJ2-1; abundance: .; d_gene: TRBD2; CDR3aa: CASSSIAGSYNEQFF; CDR3nt: TGTGCCAGCAGCTCAATAGCGGGCTCCTACAATGAGCAGTTCTTC
v_gene: TRBV9; j_gene: TRBJ1-2; abundance: .; d_gene: .; CDR3aa: CASSVGAGLLANYGYTF; CDR3nt: TGTGCCAGCAGCGTAGGGGCAGGGTTGCTAGCTAACTATGGCTACACCTTC
v_gene: TRBV9; j_gene: TRBJ2-7; abundance: .; d_gene: TRBD1; CDR3aa: CASGDRDSVYEQYF; CDR3nt: TGTGCCAGCGGGGATCGGGACAGCGTCTACGAGCAGTACTTC
v_gene: TRBV10-2; j_gene: TRBJ1-4; abundance: .; d_gene: TRBD1; CDR3aa: CASSGVPGQGDEKLFF; CDR3nt: TGCGCCAGCAGTGGGGTTCCGGGACAGGGTGATGAAAAACTGTTTTTT
v_gene: TRBV12-3/TRBV12-4; j_gene: TRBJ2-7; abundance: .; d_gene: .; CDR3aa: CASSRGLSSEQYF; CDR3nt: TGTGCCAGCAGTCGCGGACTGTCGAGTGAGCAGTACTTC
v_gene: TRBV5-1; j_gene: TRBJ2-7; abundance: .; d_gene: TRBD1; CDR3aa: CASSLAHRGYEQYF; CDR3nt: TGCGCCAGCAGCTTGGCCCACAGGGGCTACGAGCAGTACTTC
v_gene: TRBV7-2; j_gene: TRBJ2-1; abundance: .; d_gene: TRBD2; CDR3aa: CASSLESGTTYNEQFF; CDR3nt: TGTGCCAGCAGCTTAGAGTCCGGGACTACATACAATGAGCAGTTCTTC
v_gene: TRBV30; j_gene: TRBJ1-2; abundance: .; d_gene: .; CDR3aa: CAWSVQGSRYGYTF; CDR3nt: TGTGCCTGGAGTGTTCAGGGTTCGAGGTATGGCTACACCTTC
v_gene: TRBV28; j_gene: TRBJ2-1; abundance: .; d_gene: TRBD2; CDR3aa: CASSSPTSGRAGQFF; CDR3nt: TGTGCCAGCAGTTCCCCGACTAGCGGGAGGGCCGGGCAGTTCTTC
v_gene: TRBV4-2; j_gene: TRBJ1-5; abundance: .; d_gene: .; CDR3aa: CASSQEFGSIQPQHF; CDR3nt: TGTGCCAGCAGCCAAGAGTTCGGGTCAATCCAGCCCCAGCATTTT
v_gene: TRBV6-5; j_gene: TRBJ1-2; abundance: once; d_gene: TRBD1; CDR3aa: CASSYTSGTANYGYTF; CDR3nt: TGTGCCAGCAGTTACACCTCCGGGACAGCTAACTATGGCTACACCTTC
v_gene: TRBV25-1; j_gene: TRBJ2-5; abundance: .; d_gene: .; CDR3aa: CASSDETRKETQYF; CDR3nt: TGTGCCAGCAGTGATGAGACTAGAAAAGAGACCCAGTACTTC
v_gene: TRBV28; j_gene: TRBJ2-3; abundance: .; d_gene: .; CDR3aa: CASSFQRNTQYF; CDR3nt: TGTGCCAGCAGTTTTCAGCGGAATACGCAGTATTTT
v_gene: TRBV28; j_gene: TRBJ1-1; abundance: .; d_gene: .; CDR3aa: CASSFSGADTEAFF; CDR3nt: TGTGCCAGCAGTTTTTCAGGGGCAGACACTGAAGCTTTCTTT
v_gene: TRBV19; j_gene: TRBJ1-5; abundance: .; d_gene: TRBD1; CDR3aa: CASSGGQGVNQPQHF; CDR3nt: TGTGCCAGTAGTGGGGGACAGGGCGTCAATCAGCCCCAGCATTTT
v_gene: TRBV5-1; j_gene: TRBJ2-1; abundance: .; d_gene: TRBD2; CDR3aa: CASSFGLAGGGYNEQFF; CDR3nt: TGCGCCAGCAGCTTCGGGCTAGCGGGAGGAGGCTACAATGAGCAGTTCTTC
v_gene: TRBV2; j_gene: TRBJ1-6; abundance: .; d_gene: .; CDR3aa: CASTGINSPLHF; CDR3nt: TGTGCCAGCACAGGGATCAATTCACCCCTCCACTTT
v_gene: TRBV5-1; j_gene: TRBJ2-1; abundance: .; d_gene: TRBD1; CDR3aa: CASSFTWDRGDHEQFF; CDR3nt: TGCGCCAGCAGCTTTACGTGGGACAGGGGCGACCATGAGCAGTTCTTC
v_gene: TRBV4-2; j_gene: TRBJ2-7; abundance: .; d_gene: TRBD2; CDR3aa: CASSQWGLASSYEQYF; CDR3nt: TGTGCCAGCAGCCAGTGGGGACTAGCGTCTTCTTACGAGCAGTACTTC
v_gene: TRBV30; j_gene: TRBJ2-7; abundance: .; d_gene: TRBD1; CDR3aa: CAWSFRDRGYEQYF; CDR3nt: TGTGCCTGGAGTTTCCGGGACAGGGGGTACGAGCAGTACTTC
v_gene: TRBV27; j_gene: TRBJ2-7; abundance: .; d_gene: .; CDR3aa: CASSYSVSYEQYF; CDR3nt: TGTGCCAGCAGTTATTCAGTCTCCTACGAGCAGTACTTC
v_gene: TRBV7-2; j_gene: TRBJ1-5; abundance: once; d_gene: .; CDR3aa: CASSLAGQVNQPQHF; CDR3nt: TGTGCCAGCAGCTTAGCGGGTCAGGTAAATCAGCCCCAGCATTTT
v_gene: TRBV7-2; j_gene: TRBJ2-1; abundance: .; d_gene: .; CDR3aa: CASSLGYGNEQFF; CDR3nt: TGTGCCAGCAGCTTAGGCTACGGTAATGAGCAGTTCTTC
v_gene: TRBV6-1; j_gene: TRBJ2-1; abundance: .; d_gene: .; CDR3aa: CASNQAPGGPQFF; CDR3nt: TGTGCCAGCAATCAGGCCCCCGGAGGGCCCCAGTTCTTC
v_gene: TRBV28; j_gene: TRBJ1-1; abundance: few; d_gene: TRBD1; CDR3aa: CASSPNYPGGGGGTEAFF; CDR3nt: TGTGCCAGCAGTCCAAACTACCCCGGAGGGGGCGGGGGGACTGAAGCTTTCTTT
v_gene: TRBV19; j_gene: TRBJ2-5; abundance: .; d_gene: .; CDR3aa: CASSMETGAFGKETQYF; CDR3nt: TGTGCCAGTAGTATGGAGACAGGCGCCTTTGGCAAAGAGACCCAGTACTTC
v_gene: TRBV6-4; j_gene: TRBJ2-7; abundance: .; d_gene: .; CDR3aa: CARTRVGIPYEQYF; CDR3nt: TGTGCCAGAACGAGGGTAGGGATCCCCTACGAGCAGTACTTC
v_gene: TRBV28; j_gene: TRBJ1-4; abundance: .; d_gene: TRBD1; CDR3aa: CASREPGQGDEKLFF; CDR3nt: TGTGCCAGCAGGGAACCGGGACAGGGGGATGAAAAACTGTTTTTT